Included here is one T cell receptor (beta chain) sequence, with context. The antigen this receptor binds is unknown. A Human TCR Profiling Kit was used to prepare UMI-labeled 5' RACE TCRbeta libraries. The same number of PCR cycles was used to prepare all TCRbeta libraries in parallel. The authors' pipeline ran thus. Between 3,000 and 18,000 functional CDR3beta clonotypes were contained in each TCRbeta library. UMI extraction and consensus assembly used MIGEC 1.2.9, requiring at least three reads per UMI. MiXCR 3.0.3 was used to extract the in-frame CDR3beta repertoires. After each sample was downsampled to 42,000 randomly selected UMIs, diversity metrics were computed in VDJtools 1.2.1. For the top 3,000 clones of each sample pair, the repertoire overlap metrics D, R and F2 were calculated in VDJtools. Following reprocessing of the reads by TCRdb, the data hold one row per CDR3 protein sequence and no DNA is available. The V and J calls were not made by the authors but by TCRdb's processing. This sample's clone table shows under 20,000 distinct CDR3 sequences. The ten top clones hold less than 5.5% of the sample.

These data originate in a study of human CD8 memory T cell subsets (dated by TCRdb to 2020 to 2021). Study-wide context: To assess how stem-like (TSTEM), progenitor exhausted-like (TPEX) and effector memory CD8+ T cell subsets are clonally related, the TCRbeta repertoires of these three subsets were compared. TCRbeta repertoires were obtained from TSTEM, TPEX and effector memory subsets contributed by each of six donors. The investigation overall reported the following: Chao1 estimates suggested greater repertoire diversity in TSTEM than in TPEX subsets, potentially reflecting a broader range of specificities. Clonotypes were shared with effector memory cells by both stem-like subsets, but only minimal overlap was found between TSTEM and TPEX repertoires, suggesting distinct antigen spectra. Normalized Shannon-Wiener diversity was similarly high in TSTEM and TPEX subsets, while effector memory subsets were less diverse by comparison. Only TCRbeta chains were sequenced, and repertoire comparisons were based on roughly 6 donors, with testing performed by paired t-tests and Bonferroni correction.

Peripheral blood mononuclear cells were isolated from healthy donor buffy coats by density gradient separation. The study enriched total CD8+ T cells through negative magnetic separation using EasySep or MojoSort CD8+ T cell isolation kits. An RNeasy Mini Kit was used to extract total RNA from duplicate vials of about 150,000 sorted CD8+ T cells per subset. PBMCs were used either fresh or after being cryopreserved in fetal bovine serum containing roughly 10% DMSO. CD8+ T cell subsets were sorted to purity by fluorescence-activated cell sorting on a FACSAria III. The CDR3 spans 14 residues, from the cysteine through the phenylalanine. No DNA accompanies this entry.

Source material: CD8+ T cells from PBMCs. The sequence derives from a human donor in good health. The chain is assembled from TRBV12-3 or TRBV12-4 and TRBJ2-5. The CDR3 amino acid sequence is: CASSPRSRQETQYF.